The present T cell receptor (beta chain) was sequenced within a study of T cell repertoires in cytomegalovirus infection. Across the whole study: Well-studied HLA-B-restricted epitopes and recently identified HLA-C-restricted epitopes of CMV were both used in the study.

Via MiXCR, TCRdb re-called the reads, giving one row per CDR3 protein. The sample yields roughly 920,000 distinct CDR3 sequences, less than 40% seen once. Germline V CDR1 and CDR2: MNHEY, SVGAGI. Germline trimming cut 0 bases from V and 4 bases from J; bases unmatched to any gene: 6. The CDR3 spans 16 residues. Details on this clonotype: Its antigen remains unknown.

Overall study results and limits: Carriage of CMV together with the relevant HLA was identifiable through cumulative public TCR beta family frequency.

The material sequenced was cultured CD8+ T cells from PBMCs, taken from culture after CMV antigen stimulation. This receptor was obtained from a human donor in good health (CMV status not recorded). Some clones in this sample may be carry-over from other donors' samples. The chain recombines TRBV6-5 with TRBJ2-5, with 9 bases that match TRBD2. The CDR3 here is CASSYSLGGGGETQYF. The CDR3 DNA reads as TGTGCCAGCAGTTACTCCTTGGGCGGGGGGGGAGAGACCCAGTACTTC.